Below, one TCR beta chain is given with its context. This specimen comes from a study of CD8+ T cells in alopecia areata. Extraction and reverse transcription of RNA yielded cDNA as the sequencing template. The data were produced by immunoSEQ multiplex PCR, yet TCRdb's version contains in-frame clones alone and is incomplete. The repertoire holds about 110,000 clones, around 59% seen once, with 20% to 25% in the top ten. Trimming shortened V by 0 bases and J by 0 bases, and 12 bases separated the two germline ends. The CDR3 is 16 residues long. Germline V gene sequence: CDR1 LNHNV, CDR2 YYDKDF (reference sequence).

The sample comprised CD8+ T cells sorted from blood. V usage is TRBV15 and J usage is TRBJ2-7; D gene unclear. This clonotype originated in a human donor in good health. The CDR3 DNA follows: TGTGCCACCAGCAGAGATAGGGCCTCCCTCTCCTACGAGCAGTACTTC. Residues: CATSRDRASLSYEQYF.